These T cell receptor beta chains were read from a single sample in a study of T cell responses to AZD1222 COVID-19 vaccine. The protocol was immunoSEQ multiplex PCR, while the TCRdb copy is restricted to in-frame clones and leaves out a portion. Of some 130,000 clones in the sample, roughly 80% were seen once. Sequences were derived from peripheral blood, sampled on day 0 of AZD1222 vaccination. The source of these receptors is an adult in good health. CDR3s leave out the opening cysteine and the closing phenylalanine or tryptophan. The order of the fields is D gene, J gene, CDR3 length, V gene, CDR3 protein. A D gene is named only where the DNA matches it firmly.

d_gene: .; j_gene: TRBJ1-2; len: 11; v_gene: TRBV7-9; CDR3aa: ASSHDRTRGYT
d_gene: .; j_gene: TRBJ1-4; len: 12; v_gene: TRBV6-5; CDR3aa: ASRHGPTNEKLF
d_gene: TRBD1; j_gene: TRBJ1-3; len: 15; v_gene: TRBV14; CDR3aa: ASSPLRRGLSGNTIY
d_gene: TRBD2; j_gene: TRBJ2-3; len: 14; v_gene: TRBV28; CDR3aa: ASSLMAGGAERTQY
d_gene: TRBD1; j_gene: TRBJ1-5; len: 13; v_gene: TRBV5-1; CDR3aa: ASSPGQGAYQPQH
d_gene: TRBD1; j_gene: TRBJ1-6; len: 17; v_gene: TRBV9; CDR3aa: ASSVGTGGHRAGNSPLH
d_gene: .; j_gene: TRBJ2-1; len: 12; v_gene: TRBV29-1; CDR3aa: SVSLRWAGNEQF
d_gene: .; j_gene: TRBJ1-5; len: 13; v_gene: TRBV6-1; CDR3aa: ASSEGGQDYQPQH
d_gene: .; j_gene: TRBJ1-5; len: 13; v_gene: TRBV2; CDR3aa: ASSEGGFRGEPQH
d_gene: TRBD1; j_gene: TRBJ2-2; len: 13; v_gene: TRBV2; CDR3aa: ASSAQQGAGGELF
d_gene: .; j_gene: TRBJ2-5; len: 13; v_gene: TRBV5-6; CDR3aa: ASSPPRRPRETQY
d_gene: .; j_gene: TRBJ1-2; len: 11; v_gene: TRBV5-6; CDR3aa: ASSEGRLYGYT
d_gene: .; j_gene: TRBJ1-1; len: 8; v_gene: TRBV6-2/TRBV6-3; CDR3aa: ARSSTVTF
d_gene: .; j_gene: TRBJ1-1; len: 14; v_gene: TRBV6-2/TRBV6-3; CDR3aa: ASSPTAAGETLKAF
d_gene: .; j_gene: TRBJ2-7; len: 11; v_gene: TRBV27; CDR3aa: ASSSPRGYEQY
d_gene: .; j_gene: TRBJ1-4; len: 11; v_gene: TRBV7-8; CDR3aa: ASALATNEKLF
d_gene: .; j_gene: TRBJ1-1; len: 12; v_gene: TRBV19; CDR3aa: ASSNPTKNTEAF
d_gene: .; j_gene: TRBJ1-2; len: 15; v_gene: TRBV3-1/TRBV3-2; CDR3aa: ASSPKIVPGPNYGYT
d_gene: .; j_gene: TRBJ1-6; len: 15; v_gene: TRBV30; CDR3aa: AWSQDRSSSYNSPLH
d_gene: TRBD1; j_gene: TRBJ1-5; len: 15; v_gene: TRBV19; CDR3aa: ASSFQTGGVSNQPQH
d_gene: .; j_gene: TRBJ1-4; len: 14; v_gene: TRBV9; CDR3aa: ASSVGGGATNEKLF
d_gene: .; j_gene: TRBJ1-4; len: 12; v_gene: TRBV7-9; CDR3aa: ASSLQGTNEKLF
d_gene: .; j_gene: TRBJ1-5; len: 12; v_gene: TRBV19; CDR3aa: ASSILVLNQPQH
d_gene: TRBD1; j_gene: TRBJ2-2; len: 13; v_gene: TRBV2; CDR3aa: ASQGTGGNAGELF
d_gene: .; j_gene: TRBJ1-2; len: 12; v_gene: TRBV7-9; CDR3aa: ASSLDPGVHGYT
d_gene: .; j_gene: TRBJ2-6; len: 13; v_gene: TRBV18; CDR3aa: ASSPGADGANVLT
d_gene: TRBD1; j_gene: TRBJ1-5; len: 12; v_gene: TRBV2; CDR3aa: ASSNTGGNQPQH
d_gene: .; j_gene: TRBJ1-1; len: 15; v_gene: TRBV3-1/TRBV3-2; CDR3aa: ASSQDRSGLGNTEAF
d_gene: .; j_gene: TRBJ1-4; len: 11; v_gene: TRBV29-1; CDR3aa: SVRQEEHEKLF
d_gene: .; j_gene: TRBJ2-5; len: 12; v_gene: TRBV7-6; CDR3aa: ASSLQGGQETQY
d_gene: .; j_gene: TRBJ2-7; len: 14; v_gene: TRBV5-5; CDR3aa: ASSPFGAGEPYEQY
d_gene: .; j_gene: TRBJ2-7; len: 12; v_gene: TRBV18; CDR3aa: ASSPWGGTGEQY
d_gene: .; j_gene: TRBJ1-1; len: 15; v_gene: TRBV6-1; CDR3aa: ASSEAHPRDLKTEAF
d_gene: TRBD1; j_gene: TRBJ1-5; len: 11; v_gene: TRBV19; CDR3aa: ASSIQGAQPQH
d_gene: .; j_gene: TRBJ1-3; len: 10; v_gene: TRBV6-5; CDR3aa: ASMSDGNTIY
d_gene: .; j_gene: TRBJ2-1; len: 9; v_gene: TRBV3-1/TRBV3-2; CDR3aa: ASSQGYEQF
d_gene: .; j_gene: TRBJ1-4; len: 13; v_gene: TRBV7-7; CDR3aa: ASSLVAGPNEKLF
d_gene: .; j_gene: TRBJ2-7; len: 11; v_gene: TRBV7-3; CDR3aa: ASSFMGSRFTY
d_gene: .; j_gene: TRBJ1-3; len: 15; v_gene: TRBV7-8; CDR3aa: ASSLAPIGRSGNTIY
d_gene: TRBD1; j_gene: TRBJ2-7; len: 11; v_gene: TRBV19; CDR3aa: ATLDRETLEQY